This T cell receptor (beta chain) derives from a study of identical twins. The V gene's germline CDR1 is SGHVS and CDR2 FNYEAQ. The CDR3 has 15 amino acids. V shed 1 base, J shed 0 bases, and the junction held 3 bases outside the gene matches. This clonotype was counted many times. From the 5' RACE reads, TCRdb called clonotypes with MiXCR, one entry per CDR3 protein. The table records around 650,000 distinct CDR3 sequences, 7.1% of them present only once. Another study also made use of these data, one on yellow fever vaccine responses in identical twins.

This sequence originates from a woman in her late teens or twenties in good health. This chain connects TRBV7-6 to TRBJ2-7, with 7 bases fitting TRBD2. Material for sequencing was PBMCs. The CDR3 loop reads CASSLGSGSSYEQYF. CDR3 DNA sequence: TGTGCCAGCAGCTTAGGTAGCGGGTCCTCCTACGAGCAGTACTTC.